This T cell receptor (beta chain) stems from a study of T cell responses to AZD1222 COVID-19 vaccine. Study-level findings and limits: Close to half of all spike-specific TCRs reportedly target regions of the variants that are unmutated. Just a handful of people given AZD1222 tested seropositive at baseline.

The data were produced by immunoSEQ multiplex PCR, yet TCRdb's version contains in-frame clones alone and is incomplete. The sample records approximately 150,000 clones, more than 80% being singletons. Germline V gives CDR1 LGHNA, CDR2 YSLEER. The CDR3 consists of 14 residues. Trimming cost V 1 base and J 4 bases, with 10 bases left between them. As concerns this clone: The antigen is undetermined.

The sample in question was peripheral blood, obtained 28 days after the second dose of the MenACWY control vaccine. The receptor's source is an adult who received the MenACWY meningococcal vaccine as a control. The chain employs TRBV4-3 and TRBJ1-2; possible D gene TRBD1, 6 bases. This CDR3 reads CASSQVSGVYGYTF. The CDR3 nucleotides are TGCGCCAGCAGCCAAGTTTCAGGGGTCTATGGCTACACCTTC.